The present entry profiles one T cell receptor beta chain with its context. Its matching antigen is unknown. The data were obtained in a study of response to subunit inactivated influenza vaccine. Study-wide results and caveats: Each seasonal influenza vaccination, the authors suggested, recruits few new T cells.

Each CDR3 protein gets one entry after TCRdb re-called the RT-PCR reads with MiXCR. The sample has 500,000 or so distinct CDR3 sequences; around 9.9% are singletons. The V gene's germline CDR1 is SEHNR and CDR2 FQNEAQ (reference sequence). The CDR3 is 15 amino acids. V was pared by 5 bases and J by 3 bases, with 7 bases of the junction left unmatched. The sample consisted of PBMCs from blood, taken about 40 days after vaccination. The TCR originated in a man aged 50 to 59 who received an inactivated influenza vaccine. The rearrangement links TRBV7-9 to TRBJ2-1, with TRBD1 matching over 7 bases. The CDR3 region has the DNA TGTGCCAGCAGCCCGACGACAGGGTTCTACAATGAGCAGTTCTTC. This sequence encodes CASSPTTGFYNEQFF.